The clone carrying this T cell receptor beta chain was picked up a small number of times. This sample is part of a study of blood T cell repertoires in COVID-19. Looking at the study overall: Acute and convalescent COVID-19 specimens originated in the United States, Italy and Spain. T cells, B-cell-depleted T cells, or PBMCs supplied cDNA or gDNA.

As handled by the study authors: Reference gene primer amplification yielded estimated nucleated cell counts. TCRdb's copy holds only in-frame clones and misses some; the assay was immunoSEQ multiplex PCR. The V and J calls and clone size come from that table; D and trimming were worked out from the DNA. The repertoire holds roughly 390,000 clones, with roughly 85% as singletons. Source material: peripheral blood. This clonotype was sampled from a woman between 18 and 29 years old with acute or convalescent COVID-19.

CDR3 DNA: TGTGCCAGCAGCTTTTGGGGGGGGACTGAAGCTTTCTTT. Its protein product is CASSFWGGTEAFF. This rearrangement joins TRBV14 to TRBJ1-1; D is possibly TRBD1 (5 bases). The V and J ends lost 5 bases and 5 bases respectively, with 12 bases between them. The germline V gene encodes CDR1 SGHDN and CDR2 FVKESK. The CDR3 has 13 residues.